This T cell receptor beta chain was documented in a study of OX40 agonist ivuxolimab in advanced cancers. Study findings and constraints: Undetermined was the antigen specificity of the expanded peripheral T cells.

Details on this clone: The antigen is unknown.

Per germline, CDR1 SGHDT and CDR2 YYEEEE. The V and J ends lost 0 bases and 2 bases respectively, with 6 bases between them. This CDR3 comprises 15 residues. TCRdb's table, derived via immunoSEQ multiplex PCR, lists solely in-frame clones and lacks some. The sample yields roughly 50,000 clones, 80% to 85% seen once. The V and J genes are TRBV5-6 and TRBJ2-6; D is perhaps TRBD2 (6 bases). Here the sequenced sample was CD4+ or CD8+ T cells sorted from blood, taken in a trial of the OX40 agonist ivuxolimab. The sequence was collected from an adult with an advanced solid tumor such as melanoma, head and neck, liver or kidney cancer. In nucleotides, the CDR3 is TGTGCCAGCAGCTTGGCGGGGGCTGGGGCCAACGTCCTGACTTTC. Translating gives CASSLAGAGANVLTF.